One T cell receptor beta chain is described in this entry. Its matching antigen is unknown. The CDR3 sequence is 15 residues long. Per the germline V gene, CDR1 is WNHNN and CDR2 is SYGVQD (reference sequence). V lost 0 bases and J 5 bases, leaving 14 bases between the germline ends. Profiled with immunoSEQ multiplex PCR; TCRdb holds only in-frame clones, not every one. This sample has roughly 180,000 clones, with approximately 90% found just once. The sample comes from a study of T cell responses to AZD1222 COVID-19 vaccine. Whole-study findings and limits: Two AZD1222 administrations were followed by greater Spike-specific TCR breadth and depth. Targets within unmutated variant regions were reportedly found for nearly half of spike-specific TCRs.

The chain is built from TRBV10-1 and TRBJ2-7, with D perhaps matching TRBD1 (5 bases). Specimen: peripheral blood, collected on day 0 of AZD1222 vaccination. This clonotype was sampled from an adult in good health. The CDR3 loop reads CASSESMGPSHEQYF. The CDR3 nucleotides read TGCGCCAGCAGTGAGTCGATGGGGCCGTCACACGAGCAGTACTTC.